Presented here are 3 T cell receptor beta chains from one specimen sequenced in a study of tumor and adjacent non-tumor tissue in lung cancer. The template was RNA from unsorted bulk tissue. Three rounds of nested PCR, following a modified ARM-PCR protocol, produced the TCRbeta library. TCRdb recomputed calls from the multiplex PCR reads with MiXCR, one row per CDR3 protein. The table has about 200,000 distinct CDR3 sequences, 60% to 85% seen once. The sequenced sample consisted of lung tumor tissue. These receptors came from a man between 60 and 75 years old with non-small cell lung cancer.

In regard to this clonotype: Germline is not matched at one junction end, which may reflect a read error. The rearrangement uses TRBV20-1 and TRBJ2-3; TRBD1 aligns across 8 bases. Per the germline V gene, CDR1 is DFQATT and CDR2 is SNEGSKA (reference sequence). The CDR3 runs to 17 residues. CDR3 region: CSTRDQTGVRVADTQYF. CDR3 coding DNA: TGCAGTACTAGAGATCAGACAGGGGTCCGGGTCGCAGATACGCAGTATTTT.

To note about this clonotype: A clone one base away is much larger, so this may be a read error. This is likely a read error, given that the CDR3 carries no conserved phenylalanine or tryptophan at its end. The chain uses TRBV11-2 and TRBJ2-5, with a possible D match to TRBD2 (6 bases). This CDR3 is built from 15 residues. V was pared by 6 bases and J by 2 bases, with 16 bases between. Germline CDR1 and CDR2: SGHAT and FQNNGV. As DNA, the CDR3 is TGTGCCAGCAGACCCAGAGGACGGGGGCAAGAGACCCAGTACTCC. Translated, it gives CASRPRGRGQETQYS.

This clonotype was detected once. The V gene is TRBV4-2, the J gene TRBJ1-1, with D perhaps TRBD1 (6 bases). This CDR3 has 13 residues. Germline lookup yields CDR1 LGHNA and CDR2 YNFKEQ. CDR3 residues: CVTSQEGDTEAFF. CDR3 nucleotide sequence: TGTGTCACCAGCCAAGAGGGGGACACTGAAGCTTTCTTT.